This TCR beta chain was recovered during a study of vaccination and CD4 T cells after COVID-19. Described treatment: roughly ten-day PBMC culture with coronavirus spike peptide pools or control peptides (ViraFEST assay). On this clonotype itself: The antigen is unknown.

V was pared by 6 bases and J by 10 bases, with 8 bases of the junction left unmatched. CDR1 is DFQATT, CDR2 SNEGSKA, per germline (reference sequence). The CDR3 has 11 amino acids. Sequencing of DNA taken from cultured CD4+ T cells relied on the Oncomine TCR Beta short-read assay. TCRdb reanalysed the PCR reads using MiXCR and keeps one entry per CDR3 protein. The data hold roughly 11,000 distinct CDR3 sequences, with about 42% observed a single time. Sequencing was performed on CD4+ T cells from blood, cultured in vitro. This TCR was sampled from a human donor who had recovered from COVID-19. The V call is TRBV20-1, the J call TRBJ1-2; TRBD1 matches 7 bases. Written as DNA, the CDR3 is TGCAGTGCGCTGAGGGGGCCACTCTACACCTTC. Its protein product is CSALRGPLYTF.